This T cell receptor (beta chain) is drawn from a study of regulatory dendritic cells for organ transplantation. TCRdb's copy holds only in-frame clones and misses some; the assay was immunoSEQ multiplex PCR. The sample includes approximately 35,000 clones, roughly nine tenths of them seen just once. Study observations and caveats: Memory CD8+ clonal expansion seemed more limited with regulatory than mature dendritic cells. Of resting T cell subsets, memory CD8+ had the most alloreactive clonotypes. Naive CD4+ and CD8+ repertoires were highly diverse; memory CD8+ was most oligoclonal.

CD4+ or CD8+ T cells were sorted as naive CD45RA+ or memory CD45RO+. A remark on this clone: Its antigen is as yet unknown.

The TCR sequence derives from a human donor in good health. The specimen sequenced was naive CD4+ T cells from blood. The sample's subset: CD45RA+ naive T cells.

The CDR3, as DNA: TGTGCCAGCAGCCAAGATCACCGGAGCGGGGGGGCCTTAGAGCAGTACTTC. Protein: CASSQDHRSGGALEQYF. J is TRBJ2-7 and V is TRBV4-2; TRBD2 matches at 10 bases. V lost 0 bases and J lost 7; bases outside the gene matches: 12. This CDR3 contains 17 residues. Germline V gene data show CDR1 as LGHNA and CDR2 as YNFKEQ.